Described below is a single TCR beta chain sequence and its context. With 7 bases removed from V and 5 bases from J, the gap between germline ends came to 14 bases. There are 13 residues in the CDR3. Germline CDR1 is LNHDA and CDR2 is SQIVND (reference sequence). These data originate in a study of CD8 T cells in Susac syndrome. The study used healthy donors as controls matched for age and sex. RNA in amounts of roughly 0.5 to 1 ug was reverse transcribed with random hexamers. In TCRdb, the immunoSEQ multiplex PCR reads were re-called with MiXCR into one record per CDR3 protein. The sample includes 75,000 to 100,000 distinct CDR3 sequences, 94% of them seen just once.

V usage is TRBV19 and J usage is TRBJ1-1, with a tentative D call TRBD1 (5 bases). The sequenced sample consisted of CD8+ T cells from PBMCs. This sequence was found in a human donor in good health. CDR3 residues: CASIEEGRTEAFF. The CDR3 coding sequence is TGTGCCAGTATTGAGGAGGGGCGGACTGAAGCTTTCTTT.